This T cell receptor beta chain came from a study of cytomegalovirus exposure and HLA in healthy donors. The germline V gene encodes CDR1 WSHSY and CDR2 SAAADI. The CDR3 covers 14 residues. Use of 60 Vbeta and 13 Jbeta primers characterized the PCR. TCRdb keeps only in-frame clones here, not all; method: immunoSEQ multiplex PCR. The listing records 180,000 or so clones. A word on this clone: One end of the junction varies from germline; a read error may be responsible.

The chain employs TRBV10-2 and TRBJ2-2; 10 bases are a match to TRBD2. The sequence was collected from a woman between 18 and 29 years old in good health and CMV-seropositive. Sequenced sample: PBMCs. The CDR3 sequence: CASRTSGNPGELFF. As DNA, the CDR3 is TGCGCCAGCAGAACTAGCGGGAACCCCGGGGAGCTGTTTTTT.